These 26 T cell receptor beta chains share one sample of origin, sequenced in a study of CD8 T cells in ankylosing spondylitis. One entry per CDR3 protein, called by TCRdb with MiXCR from the 5' RACE reads. The sample shows 150,000 to 200,000 distinct CDR3 sequences, 10% to 15% of them seen only once. The sequenced material came from blood, either unsorted or a sorted T cell fraction (not recorded which). These receptor sequences come from a female donor with ankylosing spondylitis or in good health (not recorded which).

V is TRBV5-5 and J is TRBJ2-3, with 11 bases that match TRBD2. CDR1 is SGHKS, CDR2 YYEKEE, per germline (reference sequence). The J segment lost 4 bases and the V segment lost 0 bases, leaving 7 bases of the junction unmatched. This CDR3 spans 17 amino acids. The CDR3 nucleotides read TGTGCCAGCAGCTTGGCGTCTACTAGCGGGAGTCCAGATACGCAGTATTTT. It yields the protein CASSLASTSGSPDTQYF.

Comments on this clonotype: A read error may explain this, as a much larger clone is one base away. V gene TRBV20-1 combines with J gene TRBJ2-7; TRBD2 might be the D (5 bases). Germline V gene sequence: CDR1 DFQATT, CDR2 SNEGSKA (reference sequence). V was shortened by 5 bases and J by 0 bases, with 14 bases between the two germline ends. The CDR3 runs 14 residues. CDR3 in DNA: TGCAGTGCTGGAGGTTGGGGAAGCTCCTACGAGCAGTACTTC. It encodes CSAGGWGSSYEQYF.

This clonotype has a count of ten or more. The CDR3 region has the DNA TGTGCCATCGGAAGAAAGGGGGCCCAGTACTTC. Translated: CAIGRKGAQYF. The J gene is TRBJ2-5, the V gene TRBV28; weak D call: TRBD1 (6 bases). The length of the CDR3 is 11 residues. Germline assignment: CDR1 MDHEN and CDR2 SYDVKM. Trimming pared 10 bases from V and 9 bases from J, leaving 15 bases between.

This clonotype has ten or more counts. The gene calls are TRBV7-2 and TRBJ2-2; tentatively, D is TRBD2 (5 bases). CDR3 size: 14 residues. Germline loops: CDR1 SGHTA, CDR2 FQGNSA. V was pared by 6 bases and J by 2 bases, with 10 bases between. The chain's CDR3 is CASRMDSNTGELFF. CDR3 DNA: TGTGCCAGCAGGATGGACTCAAACACCGGGGAGCTGTTTTTT.

The table lists this clonotype with many counts. This chain joins TRBV20-1 and TRBJ2-7; D is unresolved. This CDR3 is built from 13 residues. Germline V gene lookup returns CDR1 DFQATT and CDR2 SNEGSKA (reference sequence). Trimming shortened V by 2 bases and J by 1 base, and 9 bases separated the two germline ends. The CDR3 DNA reads as TGCAGTGCTAGAAGTGATAGATCCTACGAGCAGTACTTC. Protein: CSARSDRSYEQYF.

This clonotype was observed many times. The chain joins TRBV7-9 to TRBJ1-2, with 9 nucleotides matching TRBD1. The junction had 6 bases not matched to a gene; V was cut back by 5 bases and J by 2 bases. The CDR3 is 15 amino acids. The germline CDR1 and CDR2 sequences are SEHNR and FQNEAQ (reference sequence). The CDR3 coding sequence is TGTGCCAGCAGCGGGGACAGGGTAGCCAACTATGGCTACACCTTC. It encodes CASSGDRVANYGYTF.

This clonotype was found many times. The rearrangement joins TRBV7-2 to TRBJ2-7; D perhaps matches TRBD2 (6 bases). Looked up from germline, CDR1 is SGHTA and CDR2 is FQGNSA. This CDR3 region has 15 residues. V was pared by 3 bases and J by 4 bases, with 16 bases between. DNA of the CDR3: TGTGCCAGCAGCTTTGGCGGCGGCGGGGTTTACGAGCAGTACTTC. Amino acids: CASSFGGGGVYEQYF.

This clonotype has a handful of counts. V gene TRBV28 combines with J gene TRBJ1-2; 9 bases agree with TRBD1. The CDR3 loop spans 15 amino acids. CDR1 is MDHEN and CDR2 is SYDVKM in the germline V gene. The J segment lost 5 bases and the V segment lost 4 bases, leaving 8 bases of the junction unmatched. The CDR3: CASSSRDRVWYGYTF. The CDR3 DNA reads as TGTGCCAGCAGTTCCCGGGACAGGGTTTGGTATGGCTACACCTTC.

At least ten counts were recorded for this clonotype. This chain uses TRBV12-3 or TRBV12-4 with TRBJ1-1; 8 bases map to TRBD1. This CDR3 has 15 residues. V trimming: 5 bases; J trimming: 7 bases; junction bases outside the gene matches: 12. CDR3 nucleotides: TGTGCCAGCAGTCCCTCTGGCAGGGGGCTTAGTGAAGCTTTCTTT. Amino acid sequence: CASSPSGRGLSEAFF.

This clonotype showed up just a few times. This chain connects TRBV20-1 to TRBJ2-1, with 7 positions matching TRBD2. The J segment lost 0 bases and the V segment lost 3 bases, leaving 5 bases of the junction unmatched. From germline, CDR1 is DFQATT and CDR2 SNEGSKA (reference sequence). CDR3 length: 15 residues. DNA of the CDR3: TGCAGTGCTAGGAGGGAGGGGAGCTCCTACAATGAGCAGTTCTTC. This translates into CSARREGSSYNEQFF.

The chain employs TRBV12-3 or TRBV12-4 and TRBJ2-5; 7 bases align to TRBD1. V lost 5 bases, J lost 4 bases, and 7 bases stayed unmatched. The CDR3 totals 14 residues. CDR3: CASSPTGDRETQYF. Here the CDR3 DNA reads TGTGCCAGCAGTCCTACAGGGGATAGAGAGACCCAGTACTTC.

About this clonotype: Just one base apart from a much larger clone, this may be a read error. The chain recombines TRBV5-1 with TRBJ1-5, with no clear D. CDR1 and CDR2 from the germline V gene are SGHRS and YFSETQ. The CDR3 spans 15 residues. CDR3 amino acids: CANSLGLGSNQPQHF. CDR3 bases: TGCGCCAACAGCTTGGGTTTAGGTAGCAATCAGCCCCAGCATTTT.

This clonotype has ten or more counts. This sequence joins TRBV9 and TRBJ2-3; D gene unclear. Germline V gene data show CDR1 as SGDLS and CDR2 as YYNGEE. The CDR3 runs to 14 residues. The ends were cut back, 4 bases at V and 0 bases at J, with 9 bases in the middle. The CDR3: CASSLLGSTDTQYF. Here the CDR3 DNA reads TGTGCCAGCAGCCTCCTAGGGAGCACAGATACGCAGTATTTT.

The table lists this clonotype with many counts. The V call is TRBV29-1, the J call TRBJ2-1, with TRBD2 as a possible D gene (6 bases). This CDR3 has 16 residues. Germline CDR1 reads SQVTM; CDR2 reads ANQGSEA. V shed 0 bases and J shed 0 bases, with 12 bases lying between them. DNA for the CDR3: TGCAGCGTTGAAGAGATAGCTAGCGTCTCCTACAATGAGCAGTTCTTC. Protein: CSVEEIASVSYNEQFF.

Comment on this clonotype: A much bigger clone sits one base away, suggesting this may be a read error. This chain links TRBV18 with TRBJ1-1; TRBD1 might be the D (5 bases). CDR3 length: 15 amino acids. From germline, CDR1 is KGHSH and CDR2 LQKENI. The CDR3 DNA reads as TGTGCCAGCCCACCTGACGGGACGTTGAACACTGAAGCTTTCTTT. It codes for CASPPDGTLNTEAFF. Complete variable domain (other parts from reference TRBV18 and TRBJ1-1): NAGVMQNPRHLVRRRGQEARLRCSPMKGHSHVYWYRQLPEEGLKFMVYLQKENIIDESGMPKERFSAEFPKEGPSILRIQQVVRGDSAAYFCASPPDGTLNTEAFFGQGTRLTVV.

This clonotype has a count of ten or more. The chain joins TRBV12-3 or TRBV12-4 to TRBJ2-7; TRBD1 is a possible D gene (6 bases). This CDR3 is 12 amino acids long. The V end was cut by 6 bases, the J end by 6 bases, with 12 bases between. In DNA, the CDR3 is TGTGCCAGCAGCTTTACAGGGACCGAGCAGTACTTC. It specifies CASSFTGTEQYF.

The CDR3 here is CASSELAGDGKTQYF. DNA of the CDR3: TGTGCCAGCAGTGAACTAGCGGGAGATGGTAAGACCCAGTACTTC. The rearrangement joins TRBV6-1 to TRBJ2-5; 10 nucleotides align to TRBD2. Germline lookup yields CDR1 MNHNS and CDR2 SASEGT. The CDR3 is 15 residues long. V lost 2 bases, J lost 6 bases, and 6 bases stayed unmatched.

In this sample, this clonotype turned up a few times. The rearrangement joins TRBV11-2 to TRBJ2-3; D may be TRBD1 (9 bases). V dropped 0 bases and J dropped 2 bases, with 27 bases sitting between them. Germline-derived CDR1 and CDR2 are SGHAT and FQNNGV. The CDR3 consists of 21 residues. In nucleotides, the CDR3 is TGTGCCAGCAGCTTAGAGGGGACAGGGTTGGGACTAGTGGGCCTCACAGATACGCAGTATTTT. Translated, it gives CASSLEGTGLGLVGLTDTQYF.

Turning to this clonotype: Being one base from a much bigger clone, this may be a read error. The V and J genes are TRBV12-3 or TRBV12-4 and TRBJ2-5, with D perhaps given as TRBD1 or TRBD2 (5 bases each). This CDR3 region has 15 residues. The CDR3 region is CASRVGTQGAETQHF. For the CDR3, the DNA is TGTGCCAGCAGAGTCGGGACGCAGGGCGCAGAGACCCAGCACTTC.

This clonotype was recorded at least ten times. V and J are TRBV29-1 and TRBJ1-2, with D hard to call. This CDR3 is built from 12 residues. Germline V gene sequence: CDR1 SQVTM, CDR2 ANQGSEA. V lost 4 bases and J 6 bases, leaving 12 bases between the germline ends. This CDR3 is CSVARLRDGYTF. The CDR3 bases are TGCAGCGTTGCACGTCTGCGAGATGGCTACACCTTC. The whole variable domain, remainder taken from reference TRBV29-1 and TRBJ1-2, is SAVISQKPSRDICQRGTSLTIQCQVDSQVTMMFWYRQQPGQSLTLIATANQGSEATYESGFVIDKFPISRPNLTFSTLTVSNMSPEDSSIYLCSVARLRDGYTFGSGTRLTVV.

This clonotype was seen ten or more times. The rearrangement links TRBV5-1 to TRBJ2-1; no definite D call. CDR3 length: 10 amino acids. The germline V gene encodes CDR1 SGHRS and CDR2 YFSETQ. With 10 bases removed from V and 10 bases from J, the gap between germline ends came to 12 bases. The CDR3 DNA is TGCGCCGGTGACCGGCAAGAGCAGTTCTTC. Amino acid sequence: CAGDRQEQFF.

This clonotype was found a few times. The rearrangement links TRBV20-1 to TRBJ2-1, with 13 bases fitting TRBD2. The J segment lost 7 bases and the V segment lost 4 bases, leaving 4 bases of the junction unmatched. CDR3 length: 14 amino acids. Germline assignment: CDR1 DFQATT and CDR2 SNEGSKA (reference sequence). The CDR3 bases are TGCAGTGCTAAGGGACTAGCGGGAAGAAATGAGCAGTTCTTC. Protein product: CSAKGLAGRNEQFF.

In its sample, this clonotype was seen many times. The rearrangement links TRBV19 to TRBJ2-1; 13 bases agree with TRBD2. The CDR3 is made up of 16 amino acids. J was trimmed by 8 bases and V by 5 bases; bases with no gene match: 9. From germline, CDR1 is LNHDA and CDR2 SQIVND (reference sequence). DNA of the CDR3: TGTGCCAGTAGTCTGTCGGGACTAGCGGGACAGGATGAGCAGTTCTTC. It specifies CASSLSGLAGQDEQFF.

This clonotype turned up a few times. The chain uses TRBV30 and TRBJ1-1, with D tentatively TRBD1 (5 bases). Germline V gives CDR1 GTSNPN, CDR2 SVGIG (reference sequence). The CDR3 is made up of 13 amino acids. V was cut by 1 base and J by 11 bases, with 17 bases left in between. CDR3 bases: TGTGCCTGGAGTGCCCTCCGTGGGGGAGACGCTTTCTTT. Translating it yields CAWSALRGGDAFF.

This clonotype was counted ten times or more. The chain uses TRBV29-1 and TRBJ2-5; TRBD2 matches 13 bases. V lost 5 bases to trimming and J lost 5 bases; unmatched junction nucleotides: 5. CDR1 is SQVTM and CDR2 is ANQGSEA in the germline V gene. CDR3 length equals 14 residues. CDR3: CSVSGTSGTETQYF. CDR3 DNA sequence: TGCAGCGTTTCCGGGACTAGCGGGACGGAGACCCAGTACTTC.

This clonotype was detected many times. The chain employs TRBV10-3 and TRBJ2-1; 8 bases align to TRBD2. Per germline, CDR1 ENHRY and CDR2 SYGVKD. The CDR3 is 15 residues long. After removal of 10 bases from V and 4 bases from J, the junction contained 12 bases not matched to a gene. DNA of the CDR3: TGTGCCAGCGGCCCGGACATAGCGGGGTACAATGAGCAGTTCTTC. Translated: CASGPDIAGYNEQFF.